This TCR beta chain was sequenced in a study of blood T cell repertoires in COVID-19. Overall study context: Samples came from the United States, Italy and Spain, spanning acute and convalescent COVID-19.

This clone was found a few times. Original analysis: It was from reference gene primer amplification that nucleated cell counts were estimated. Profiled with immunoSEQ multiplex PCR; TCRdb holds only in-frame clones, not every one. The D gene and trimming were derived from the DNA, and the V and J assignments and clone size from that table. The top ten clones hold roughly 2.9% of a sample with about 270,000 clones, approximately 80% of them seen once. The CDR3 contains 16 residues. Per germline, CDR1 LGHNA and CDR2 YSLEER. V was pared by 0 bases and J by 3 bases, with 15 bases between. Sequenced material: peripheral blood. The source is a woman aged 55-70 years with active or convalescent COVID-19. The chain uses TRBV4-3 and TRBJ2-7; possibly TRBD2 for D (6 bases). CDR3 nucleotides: TGCGCCAGCAGCCAAGAAGTGGGGGGAATCCTCTACGAGCAGTACTTC. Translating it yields CASSQEVGGILYEQYF.